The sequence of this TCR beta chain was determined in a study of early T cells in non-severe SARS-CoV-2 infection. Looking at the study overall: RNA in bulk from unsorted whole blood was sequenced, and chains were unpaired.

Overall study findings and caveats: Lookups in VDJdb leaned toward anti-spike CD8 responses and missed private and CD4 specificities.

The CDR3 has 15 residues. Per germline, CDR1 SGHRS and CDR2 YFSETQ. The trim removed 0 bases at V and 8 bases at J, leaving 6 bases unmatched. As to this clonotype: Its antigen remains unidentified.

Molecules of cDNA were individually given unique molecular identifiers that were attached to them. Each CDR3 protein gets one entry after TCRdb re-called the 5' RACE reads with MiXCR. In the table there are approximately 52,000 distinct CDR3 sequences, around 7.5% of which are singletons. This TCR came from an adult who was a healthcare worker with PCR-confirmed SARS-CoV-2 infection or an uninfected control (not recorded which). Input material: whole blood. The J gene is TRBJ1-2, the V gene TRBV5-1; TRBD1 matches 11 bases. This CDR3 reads CASSLGPDRGRGYTF. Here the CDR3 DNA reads TGCGCCAGCAGCTTGGGGCCGGACAGGGGGCGCGGCTACACCTTC.